The clone carrying this T cell receptor (beta chain) has a single count. From germline, CDR1 is PRHDT and CDR2 FYEKMQ (reference sequence). The CDR3 is 15 amino acids. Between the trimmed V and J ends, which lost 1 base and 1 base, there was a span of 8 bases. The data derive from a study of cytomegalovirus exposure and HLA in healthy donors. Researchers ran the PCR with 60 Vbeta and 13 Jbeta primers. Repertoires were generated with immunoSEQ multiplex PCR, while TCRdb's copy carries only in-frame clones and drops some. The sample yields roughly 120,000 clones, approximately 8.7% seen once. Specimen: PBMCs. This rearrangement joins TRBV13 to TRBJ1-3; D possibly corresponds to TRBD1 (6 bases). This TCR came from a middle-aged man in good health and CMV-seronegative. The CDR3 sequence is CASSLDRGSGNTIYF. CDR3 nucleotides: TGTGCCAGCAGCTTAGATAGGGGGTCTGGAAACACCATATATTTT.